This TCR beta chain was recorded in a study of OX40 agonist ivuxolimab in advanced cancers. Clones were sequenced by immunoSEQ multiplex PCR, and TCRdb holds only the in-frame ones, with some missing. The sample consists of 50,000 to 65,000 clones, approximately 88% of them appearing once. The ends were cut back, 2 bases at V and 6 bases at J, with 4 bases in the middle. Germline values: CDR1 SGHAT, CDR2 FQNNGV. There are 11 residues in the CDR3. This clone was counted a few times. As yet, its antigen is unknown. Study-level points and caveats: Dose levels from 0.1 to 3.0 mg/kg saw CD4+ and CD8+ blood T cells expand clonally by week 6.

The chain carries TRBV11-2 and TRBJ1-2; D gene ambiguous. The source is an adult with an advanced solid tumor such as melanoma, head and neck, liver or kidney cancer. Sequenced material: CD4+ or CD8+ T cells sorted from blood, taken in a trial of the OX40 agonist ivuxolimab. The CDR3 nucleotides are TGTGCCAGCAGCTTAAATCATGGCTACACCTTC. This codes for CASSLNHGYTF. The whole variable domain, remainder taken from reference TRBV11-2 and TRBJ1-2, is EAGVAQSPRYKIIEKRQSVAFWCNPISGHATLYWYQQILGQGPKLLIQFQNNGVVDDSQLPKDRFSAERLKGVDSTLKIQPAKLEDSAVYLCASSLNHGYTFGSGTRLTVV.